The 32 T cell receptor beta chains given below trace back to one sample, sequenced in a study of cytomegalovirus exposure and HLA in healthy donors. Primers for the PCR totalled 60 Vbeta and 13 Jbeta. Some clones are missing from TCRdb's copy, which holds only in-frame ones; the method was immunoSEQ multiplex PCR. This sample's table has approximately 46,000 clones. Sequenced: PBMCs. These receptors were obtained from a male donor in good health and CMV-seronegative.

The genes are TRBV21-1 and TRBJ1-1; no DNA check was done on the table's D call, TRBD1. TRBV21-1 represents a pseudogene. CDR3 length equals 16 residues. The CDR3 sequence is CASSNGTVFLRPEAFF. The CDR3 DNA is TGTGCCAGCAGCAACGGGACAGTATTTCTACGTCCTGAAGCTTTCTTT.

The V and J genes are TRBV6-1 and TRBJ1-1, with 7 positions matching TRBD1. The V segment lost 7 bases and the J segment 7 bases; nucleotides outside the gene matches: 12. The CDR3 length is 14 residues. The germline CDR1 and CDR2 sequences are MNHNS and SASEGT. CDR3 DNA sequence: TGTGCCAGCATGACGGGCAGGGGGTATATTGAAGCTTTCTTT. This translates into CASMTGRGYIEAFF.

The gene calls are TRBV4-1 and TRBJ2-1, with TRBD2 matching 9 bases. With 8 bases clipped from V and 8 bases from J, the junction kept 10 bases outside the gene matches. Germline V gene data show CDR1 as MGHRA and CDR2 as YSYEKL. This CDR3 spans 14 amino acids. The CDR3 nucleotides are TGCGCCAGCGGCTCCGGCGGGAGGGCCCATGAGCAGTTCTTC. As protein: CASGSGGRAHEQFF.

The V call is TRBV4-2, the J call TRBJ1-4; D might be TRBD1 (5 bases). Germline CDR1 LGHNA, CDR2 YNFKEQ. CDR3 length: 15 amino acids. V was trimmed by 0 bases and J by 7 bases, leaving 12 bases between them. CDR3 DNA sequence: TGTGCCAGCAGCCAAGAGCGACAGTTGGTTGAAAAACTGTTTTTT. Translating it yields CASSQERQLVEKLFF.

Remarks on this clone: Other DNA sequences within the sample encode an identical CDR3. This chain's CDR3 is CASSALAGGDNEQFF. The CDR3 coding sequence is TGTGCCAGCAGCGCCCTCGCGGGGGGAGACAATGAGCAGTTCTTC. The chain recombines TRBV9 with TRBJ2-1, with 8 bases lining up with TRBD2. V lost 3 bases and J lost 5; bases outside the gene matches: 7. This CDR3 has 15 amino acids. Germline loops: CDR1 SGDLS, CDR2 YYNGEE.

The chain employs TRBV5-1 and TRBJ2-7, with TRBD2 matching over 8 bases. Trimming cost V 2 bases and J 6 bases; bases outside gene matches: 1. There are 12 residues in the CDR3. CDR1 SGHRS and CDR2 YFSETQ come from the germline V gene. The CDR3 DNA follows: TGCGCCAGCAGCTTTAGCGGGACCGAGCAGTACTTC. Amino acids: CASSFSGTEQYF. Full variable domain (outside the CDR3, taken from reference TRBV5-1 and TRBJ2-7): KAGVTQTPRYLIKTRGQQVTLSCSPISGHRSVSWYQQTPGQGLQFLFEYFSETQRNKGNFPGRFSGRQFSNSRSEMNVSTLELGDSALYLCASSFSGTEQYFGPGTRLTVT.

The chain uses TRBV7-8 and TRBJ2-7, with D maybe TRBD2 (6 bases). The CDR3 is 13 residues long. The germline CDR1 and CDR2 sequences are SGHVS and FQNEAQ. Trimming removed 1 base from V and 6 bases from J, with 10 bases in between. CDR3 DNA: TGTGCCAGCAGCTTAGGGCAGGGAGGCGAGCAGTACTTC. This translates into CASSLGQGGEQYF.

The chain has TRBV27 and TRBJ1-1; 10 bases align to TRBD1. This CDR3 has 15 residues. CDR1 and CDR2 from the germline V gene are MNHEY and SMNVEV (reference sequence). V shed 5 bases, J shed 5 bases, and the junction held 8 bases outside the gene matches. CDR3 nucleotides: TGTGCCAGCAGTCGGTTGACAGGGGGCGCGACTGAAGCTTTCTTT. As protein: CASSRLTGGATEAFF.

The CDR3 DNA sequence: TGCAGTGCTAGAGCGCCCAGTGAAGCTTTCTTT. It specifies CSARAPSEAFF. The genes are TRBV20-1 and TRBJ1-1; no clear D gene. Per the germline V gene, CDR1 is DFQATT and CDR2 is SNEGSKA (reference sequence). CDR3 size: 11 residues. V lost 1 base to trimming and J lost 7 bases, with 7 bases between them.

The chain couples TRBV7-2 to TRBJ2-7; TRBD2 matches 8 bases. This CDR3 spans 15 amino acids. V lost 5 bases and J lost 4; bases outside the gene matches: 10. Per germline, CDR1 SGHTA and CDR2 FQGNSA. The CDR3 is CASSPDGAGAYEQYF. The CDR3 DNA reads TGTGCCAGCAGCCCCGATGGAGCGGGAGCGTACGAGCAGTACTTC.

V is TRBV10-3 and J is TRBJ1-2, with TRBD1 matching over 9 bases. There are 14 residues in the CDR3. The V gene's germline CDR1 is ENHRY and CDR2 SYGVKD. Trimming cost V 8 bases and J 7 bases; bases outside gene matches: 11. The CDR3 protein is CAIAGDRDFSGYTF. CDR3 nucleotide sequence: TGTGCCATCGCCGGGGACAGGGACTTTTCTGGCTACACCTTC.

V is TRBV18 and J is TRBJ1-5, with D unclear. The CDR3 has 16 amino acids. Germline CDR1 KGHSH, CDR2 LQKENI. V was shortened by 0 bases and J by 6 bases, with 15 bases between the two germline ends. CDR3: CASSPPGRLAGQPQHF. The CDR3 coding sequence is TGTGCCAGCTCACCACCGGGCAGGCTTGCGGGTCAGCCCCAGCATTTT. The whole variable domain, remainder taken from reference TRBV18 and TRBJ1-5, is NAGVMQNPRHLVRRRGQEARLRCSPMKGHSHVYWYRQLPEEGLKFMVYLQKENIIDESGMPKERFSAEFPKEGPSILRIQQVVRGDSAAYFCASSPPGRLAGQPQHFGDGTRLSIL.

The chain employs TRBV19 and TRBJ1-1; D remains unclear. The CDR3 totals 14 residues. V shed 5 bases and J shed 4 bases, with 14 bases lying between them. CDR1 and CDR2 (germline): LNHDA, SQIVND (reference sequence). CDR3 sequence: CASSASGRGTEAFF. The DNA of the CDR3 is TGTGCCAGTAGTGCCTCTGGTCGGGGCACTGAAGCTTTCTTT.

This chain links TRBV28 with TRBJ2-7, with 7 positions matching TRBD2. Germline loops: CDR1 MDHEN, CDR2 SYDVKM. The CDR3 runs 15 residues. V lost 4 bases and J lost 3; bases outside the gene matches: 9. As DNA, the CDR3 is TGTGCCAGCAGTTCTGGTCTAGCGGTGTTCTACGAGCAGTACTTC. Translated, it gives CASSSGLAVFYEQYF.

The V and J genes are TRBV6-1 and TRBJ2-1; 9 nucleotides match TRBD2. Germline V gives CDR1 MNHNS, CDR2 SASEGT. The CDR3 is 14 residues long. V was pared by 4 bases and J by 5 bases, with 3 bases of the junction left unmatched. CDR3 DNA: TGTGCCAGCAGTGCGAGCGGGAGGAACAATGAGCAGTTCTTC. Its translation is CASSASGRNNEQFF.

CDR3 region: CASSPVNGEQYF. The CDR3 bases are TGTGCCAGCAGCCCCGTGAACGGCGAGCAGTACTTC. The chain links TRBV7-8 to TRBJ2-7, with D unresolved. CDR3 length equals 12 residues. Germline assignment: CDR1 SGHVS and CDR2 FQNEAQ. V lost 5 bases, J lost 6 bases, and 11 bases lay in between.

The CDR3: CASRPATGTGFYEQYF. CDR3 DNA sequence: TGTGCCAGCAGACCGGCTACCGGGACAGGGTTCTACGAGCAGTACTTC. The V and J genes are TRBV28 and TRBJ2-7, with 9 bases fitting TRBD1. The CDR3 is 16 residues long. Germline-derived CDR1 and CDR2 are MDHEN and SYDVKM. The V gene end was trimmed by 6 bases and the J gene end by 3 bases; junction bases not matched to a gene: 12.

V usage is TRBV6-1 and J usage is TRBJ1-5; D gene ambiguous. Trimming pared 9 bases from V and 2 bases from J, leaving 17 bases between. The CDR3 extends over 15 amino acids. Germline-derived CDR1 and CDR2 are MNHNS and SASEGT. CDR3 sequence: CASKGGLRGNQPQHF. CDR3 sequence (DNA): TGTGCCAGTAAGGGAGGCCTACGGGGCAATCAGCCCCAGCATTTT.

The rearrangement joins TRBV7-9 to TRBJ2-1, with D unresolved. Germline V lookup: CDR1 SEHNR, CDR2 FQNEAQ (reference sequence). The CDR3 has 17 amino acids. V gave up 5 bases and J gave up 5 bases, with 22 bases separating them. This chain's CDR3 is CASSDGPLDRVNNEQFF. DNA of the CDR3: TGTGCCAGCAGCGACGGCCCCCTTGATCGGGTTAACAATGAGCAGTTCTTC.

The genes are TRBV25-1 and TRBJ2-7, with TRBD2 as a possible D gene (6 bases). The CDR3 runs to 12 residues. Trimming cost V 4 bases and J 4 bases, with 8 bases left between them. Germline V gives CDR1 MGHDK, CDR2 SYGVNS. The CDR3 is CASSARGYEQYF. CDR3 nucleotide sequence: TGTGCCAGCAGTGCACGGGGGTACGAGCAGTACTTC.

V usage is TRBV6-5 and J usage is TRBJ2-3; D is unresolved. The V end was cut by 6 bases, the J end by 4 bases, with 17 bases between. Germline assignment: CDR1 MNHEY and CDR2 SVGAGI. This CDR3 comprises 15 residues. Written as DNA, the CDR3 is TGTGCCAGCAGCAGGTCCGGTGCCCGTGCAGATACGCAGTATTTT. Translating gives CASSRSGARADTQYF.

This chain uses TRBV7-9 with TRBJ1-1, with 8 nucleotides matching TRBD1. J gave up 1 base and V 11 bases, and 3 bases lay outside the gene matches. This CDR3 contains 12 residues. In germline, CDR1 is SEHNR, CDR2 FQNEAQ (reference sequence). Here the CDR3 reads CALGQGNTEAFF. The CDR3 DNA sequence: TGTGCCCTAGGACAGGGGAACACTGAAGCTTTCTTT.

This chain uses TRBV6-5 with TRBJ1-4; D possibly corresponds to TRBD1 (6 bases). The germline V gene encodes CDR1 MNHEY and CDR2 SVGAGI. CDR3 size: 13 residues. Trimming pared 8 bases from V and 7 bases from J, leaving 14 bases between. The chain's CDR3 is CASQAVRGEKLFF. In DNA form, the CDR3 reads TGTGCCAGCCAGGCCGTCAGGGGTGAAAAACTGTTTTTT.

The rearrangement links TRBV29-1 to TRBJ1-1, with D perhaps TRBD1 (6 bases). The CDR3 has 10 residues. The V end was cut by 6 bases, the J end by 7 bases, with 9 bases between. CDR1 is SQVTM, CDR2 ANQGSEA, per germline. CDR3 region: CSVDSREAFF. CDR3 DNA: TGCAGCGTGGACAGCCGTGAAGCTTTCTTT.

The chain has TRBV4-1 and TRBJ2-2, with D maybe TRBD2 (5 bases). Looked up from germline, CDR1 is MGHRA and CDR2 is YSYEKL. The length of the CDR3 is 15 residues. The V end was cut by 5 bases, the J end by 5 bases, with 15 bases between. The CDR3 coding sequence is TGCGCCAGCAGCGTGAGAGGGAGTCTAACCGGGGAGCTGTTTTTT. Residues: CASSVRGSLTGELFF.

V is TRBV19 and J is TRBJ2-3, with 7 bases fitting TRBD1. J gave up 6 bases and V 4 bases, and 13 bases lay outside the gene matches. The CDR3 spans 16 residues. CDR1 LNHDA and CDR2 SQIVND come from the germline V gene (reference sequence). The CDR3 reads CASSKQDPEGADTQYF. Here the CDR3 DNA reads TGTGCCAGTAGTAAACAGGACCCTGAGGGGGCGGATACGCAGTATTTT.

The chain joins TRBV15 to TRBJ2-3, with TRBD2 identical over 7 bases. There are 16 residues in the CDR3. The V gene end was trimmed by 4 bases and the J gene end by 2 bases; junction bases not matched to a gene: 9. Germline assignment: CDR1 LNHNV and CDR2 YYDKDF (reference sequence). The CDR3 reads CATSTRDYYSTDTQYF. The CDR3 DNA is TGTGCCACCAGCACCCGGGACTACTATTCCACAGATACGCAGTATTTT.

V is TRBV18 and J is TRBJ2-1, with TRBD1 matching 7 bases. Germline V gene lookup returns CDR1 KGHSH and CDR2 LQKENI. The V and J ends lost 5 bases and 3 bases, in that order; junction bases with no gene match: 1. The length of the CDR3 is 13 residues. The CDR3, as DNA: TGTGCCAGCTCAGGGGACAGCTACAATGAGCAGTTCTTC. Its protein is CASSGDSYNEQFF.

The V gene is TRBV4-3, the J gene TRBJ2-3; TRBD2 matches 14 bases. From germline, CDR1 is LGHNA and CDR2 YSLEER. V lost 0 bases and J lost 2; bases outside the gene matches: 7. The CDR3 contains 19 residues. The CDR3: CASSQDPGLAGVNTDTQYF. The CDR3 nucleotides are TGCGCCAGCAGCCAAGATCCGGGACTAGCGGGAGTGAACACAGATACGCAGTATTTT.

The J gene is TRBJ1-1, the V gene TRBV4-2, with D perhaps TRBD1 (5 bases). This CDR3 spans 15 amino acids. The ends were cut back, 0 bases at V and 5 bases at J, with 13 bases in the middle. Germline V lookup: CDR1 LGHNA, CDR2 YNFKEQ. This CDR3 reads CASSQDLQGLTEAFF. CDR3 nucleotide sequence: TGTGCCAGCAGCCAAGATCTCCAGGGTTTAACTGAAGCTTTCTTT.

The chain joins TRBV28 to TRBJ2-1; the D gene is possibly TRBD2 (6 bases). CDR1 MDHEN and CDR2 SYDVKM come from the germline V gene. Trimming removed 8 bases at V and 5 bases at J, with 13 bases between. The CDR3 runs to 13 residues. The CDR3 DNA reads TGTGCCAGCTTAACCCCGGGGGACAATGAGCAGTTCTTC. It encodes CASLTPGDNEQFF.

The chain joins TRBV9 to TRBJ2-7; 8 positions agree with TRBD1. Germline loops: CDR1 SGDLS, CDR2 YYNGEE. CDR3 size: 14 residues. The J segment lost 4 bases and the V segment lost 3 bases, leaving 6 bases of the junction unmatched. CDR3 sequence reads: CASSGDRGSYEQYF. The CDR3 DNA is TGTGCCAGCAGCGGAGACAGGGGCTCGTACGAGCAGTACTTC. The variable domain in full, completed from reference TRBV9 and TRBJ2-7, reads DSGVTQTPKHLITATGQRVTLRCSPRSGDLSVYWYQQSLDQGLQFLIQYYNGEERAKGNILERFSAQQFPDLHSELNLSSLELGDSALYFCASSGDRGSYEQYFGPGTRLTVT.